This T cell receptor beta chain was identified in a study of vaccination and CD4 T cells after COVID-19. CDR3 size: 17 residues. With 4 bases clipped from V and 8 bases from J, the junction kept 11 bases outside the gene matches. Germline V lookup: CDR1 MNHEY, CDR2 SVGEGT. Sequence data for DNA of cultured CD4+ T cells were generated by the Oncomine TCR Beta short-read assay. TCRdb analysed the PCR reads with MiXCR anew, one entry per CDR3 protein. The data contain some 15,000 distinct CDR3 sequences, around 64% of them singletons. As to treatment: roughly nine-day PBMC culture with coronavirus spike peptide pools or control peptides (ViraFEST assay). A note on this clonotype: Antigen specificity is unknown.

The TCR comes from a human donor who had recovered from COVID-19. Input material: CD4+ T cells from blood, cultured in vitro. The V and J genes are TRBV6-2 or TRBV6-3 and TRBJ1-6; TRBD1 aligns across 10 bases. The CDR3 DNA follows: TGTGCCAGCAGTTCCAGAGCCTTGGGACAGGGGCATTCACCCCTCCACTTT. Protein sequence: CASSSRALGQGHSPLHF.